This T cell receptor beta chain was sequenced for a study of cytomegalovirus exposure and HLA in healthy donors. J gave up 4 bases and V 4 bases, and 4 bases lay outside the gene matches. The CDR3 loop spans 14 amino acids. From germline, CDR1 is MNHNS and CDR2 SASEGT. In regard to this clone: Its target is not known.

General study points: HLA alleles were associated with 15,000 to 20,000 TCR beta sequences in a later analysis at 0.05 false discovery rate. Most TCR sequences were uncommon, yet certain public TCRs appeared in many donors.

Primers for the PCR totalled 60 Vbeta and 13 Jbeta. Sequencing was performed with immunoSEQ multiplex PCR; in TCRdb, only in-frame clones are kept and a portion is missing. Among roughly 100,000 clones listed, approximately 82% were seen once. The V and J genes are TRBV6-1 and TRBJ2-5; 9 positions match TRBD2. The clonotype comes from a man in his forties in good health and CMV-seropositive. Sample: PBMCs. CDR3 DNA sequence: TGTGCCAGCAGTGGGGCGGGAGGGCCAGAGACCCAGTACTTC. Its translation is CASSGAGGPETQYF.